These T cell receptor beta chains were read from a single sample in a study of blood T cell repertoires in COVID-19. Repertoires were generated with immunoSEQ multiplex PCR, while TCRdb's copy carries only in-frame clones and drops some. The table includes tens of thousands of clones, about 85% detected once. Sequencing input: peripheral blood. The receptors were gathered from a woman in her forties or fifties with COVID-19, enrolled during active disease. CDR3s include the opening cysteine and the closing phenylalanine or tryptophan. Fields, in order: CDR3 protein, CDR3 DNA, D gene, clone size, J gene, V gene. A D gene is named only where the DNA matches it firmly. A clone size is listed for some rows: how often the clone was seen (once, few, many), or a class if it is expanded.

CARCLGYTF	TGTGCCCGTTGTCTTGGCTACACCTTC	NA	few	TRBJ1-2	TRBV9
CAWSVRGLQPQHF	TGTGCCTGGAGTGTTAGGGGGCTGCAGCCCCAGCATTTT	TRBD1	NA	TRBJ1-5	TRBV30
CASSRLGVRTDTQYF	TGTGCCAGCAGCCGACTAGGGGTCCGCACAGATACGCAGTATTTT	NA	NA	TRBJ2-3	TRBV27
CAWSTPTRSWEQYF	TGTGCCTGGAGTACCCCAACTAGGTCGTGGGAGCAGTACTTC	NA	NA	TRBJ2-7	TRBV30
CASREGKETQYF	TGTGCCAGCAGGGAGGGTAAAGAGACCCAGTACTTC	NA	NA	TRBJ2-5	TRBV6-5
CASSYSSGSTDTQYF	TGTGCCAGCAGTTACTCTAGCGGGAGCACAGATACGCAGTATTTT	TRBD2	NA	TRBJ2-3	TRBV6-5
CASSPTDRRDGYTF	TGTGCCAGCTCACCAACAGACAGGCGTGATGGCTACACCTTC	NA	NA	TRBJ1-2	TRBV18
CASSLASGTDTQYF	TGTGCCAGCAGCTTAGCTAGCGGCACAGATACGCAGTATTTT	NA	NA	TRBJ2-3	TRBV7-8
CASSPPEEIREKLFF	TGTGCCAGCAGTCCCCCGGAGGAAATCAGGGAAAAACTGTTTTTT	NA	NA	TRBJ1-4	TRBV28
CAERTGLSGANVLTF	TGTGCCGAGCGGACAGGCCTCTCTGGGGCCAACGTCCTGACTTTC	TRBD1	NA	TRBJ2-6	TRBV6-5
CASSSGLAGGRQETQYF	TGTGCCAGCAGCTCTGGACTAGCGGGAGGGCGCCAAGAGACCCAGTACTTC	TRBD2	NA	TRBJ2-5	TRBV9
CASSLRQVFEQYF	TGTGCCAGCAGCTTGAGACAGGTTTTTGAGCAGTACTTC	NA	NA	TRBJ2-7	TRBV13
CASSQVYDRRNSPLHF	TGCGCCAGCAGCCAAGTTTACGACAGGCGAAATTCACCCCTCCACTTT	NA	once	TRBJ1-6	TRBV4-1
CASSGLGAEAKNIQYF	TGTGCCAGCAGTGGGCTTGGGGCTGAAGCCAAAAACATTCAGTACTTC	NA	once	TRBJ2-4	TRBV27
CASSQDTGRDNEQFF	TGTGCCAGCAGCCAAGATACGGGAAGGGACAATGAGCAGTTCTTC	NA	NA	TRBJ2-1	TRBV14
CASSSRQGLGQPQHF	TGTGCCAGCAGTTCGCGACAGGGGCTAGGTCAGCCCCAGCATTTT	TRBD1	NA	TRBJ1-5	TRBV6-5
CASSVTYSGNEQFF	TGTGCCAGCAGTGTGACCTATTCGGGAAATGAGCAGTTCTTC	NA	NA	TRBJ2-1	TRBV6-1
CASSLTGVYEQYF	TGTGCCAGCAGCTTAACAGGGGTCTACGAGCAGTACTTC	NA	few	TRBJ2-7	TRBV7-3
CAWASTGKARTSEKLFF	TGTGCCTGGGCCTCCACAGGGAAAGCACGGACGTCTGAAAAACTGTTTTTT	NA	NA	TRBJ1-4	TRBV30
CASSLRGGEYEQYF	TGTGCCAGCAGCTTACGGGGGGGCGAGTACGAGCAGTACTTC	TRBD2	NA	TRBJ2-7	TRBV7-2